The next 18 T cell receptor beta chains were all read from a single sample in a study of blood T cell repertoires in COVID-19 (dated by TCRdb to the early 2020s). Receptor amplification or capture employed the immunoSEQ multiplex PCR assay. This is the immuneACCESS table as TCRdb keeps it, with only in-frame sequences that have V and J called. A part of the clones is gone; compared with another copy, unresolved V genes explain less than half, and the rest is unexplained. This sample lists some 120,000 clones; 80% to 90% were detected once. Roughly 5.5% of the sample is in the top ten clones. The sequencing input was peripheral blood. The source of these receptors is a man older than 75 with active or convalescent COVID-19.

The chain combines TRBV5-1 with TRBJ1-6, with D hard to call. Trimming took 1 base from V and 8 from J, leaving 10 bases between them. The CDR3 totals 14 residues. The germline V gene encodes CDR1 SGHRS and CDR2 YFSETQ. CDR3 sequence reads: CASSLQYRDSPLHF. The DNA for the CDR3 is TGCGCCAGCAGCTTGCAATACCGAGATTCACCCCTCCACTTT.

Regarding this clone: At the DNA level, this CDR3 is encoded by other sequences in the same sample as well. V is TRBV18 and J is TRBJ1-5; D unresolved. Germline-derived CDR1 and CDR2 are KGHSH and LQKENI. The CDR3 consists of 15 residues. The V end was cut by 2 bases, the J end by 2 bases, with 10 bases between. The CDR3 sequence: CASSPNAGGNQPQHF. In DNA, the CDR3 is TGTGCCAGCTCACCAAATGCCGGGGGCAATCAGCCCCAGCATTTT.

The V gene is TRBV24-1, the J gene TRBJ1-1, with TRBD1 matching over 9 bases. The germline gives CDR1 KGHDR, CDR2 SFDVKD. This CDR3 is built from 16 residues. The ends lost 2 bases at V and 4 bases at J; junction bases unmatched: 7. The CDR3, as DNA: TGTGCCACCAGTGATTCCCGGACAGGGGCGGTCACTGAAGCTTTCTTT. Translating it yields CATSDSRTGAVTEAFF.

This clone came up once. J is TRBJ1-2 and V is TRBV2; 12 bases map to TRBD1. Trimming at V came to 6 bases and at J to 9 bases, leaving 5 bases not matched to a gene. The CDR3 length is 13 residues. Germline CDR1 and CDR2: SNHLY and FYNNEI. CDR3 sequence: CASSPGQGASYTF. In DNA form, the CDR3 reads TGTGCCAGCAGCCCGGGACAGGGGGCTAGCTACACCTTC.

The CDR3 DNA sequence: TGTGCCAGCAGCTCCAGAGGGGGTTACGAGCAGTACTTC. Translation: CASSSRGGYEQYF. The J gene is TRBJ2-7, the V gene TRBV7-2, with a possible D match to TRBD1 (6 bases). V was pared by 4 bases and J by 4 bases, with 11 bases between. The CDR3 spans 13 residues. Germline V gives CDR1 SGHTA, CDR2 FQGNSA.

The count of this clone is one. This chain uses TRBV4-1 with TRBJ1-4; 7 nucleotides align to TRBD1. With 5 bases clipped from V and 8 bases from J, the junction kept 5 bases outside the gene matches. CDR1 MGHRA and CDR2 YSYEKL come from the germline V gene. This CDR3 is built from 13 residues. CDR3 loop: CASSLSTGEKLFF. The CDR3, as DNA: TGCGCCAGCAGCTTGTCGACAGGGGAAAAACTGTTTTTT.

The chain has TRBV6-1 and TRBJ2-5, with 9 bases aligning to TRBD2. With V trimmed by 1 base and J by 2 bases, 8 bases remained unmatched. Germline loops: CDR1 MNHNS, CDR2 SASEGT. The CDR3 extends over 17 amino acids. The CDR3 protein is CASSEVISGGDQETQYF. Here the CDR3 DNA reads TGTGCCAGCAGTGAAGTCATTAGCGGGGGAGATCAAGAGACCCAGTACTTC.

The chain employs TRBV20-1 and TRBJ1-1, with 9 positions matching TRBD1. Trimming at V came to 3 bases and at J to 4 bases, leaving 9 bases not matched to a gene. This CDR3 spans 15 amino acids. Germline values: CDR1 DFQATT, CDR2 SNEGSKA (reference sequence). In DNA form, the CDR3 reads TGCAGTGCTAGTCGTGCGACAGGGGGTTTCACTGAAGCTTTCTTT. The encoded protein is CSASRATGGFTEAFF.

This clone appeared many times. The V and J genes are TRBV7-9 and TRBJ2-1; weak D call: TRBD2 (5 bases). Trimming left V 1 base short and J 0 bases short, with 13 bases between. Germline V gene sequence: CDR1 SEHNR, CDR2 FQNEAQ (reference sequence). The CDR3 is 17 amino acids. CDR3 DNA: TGTGCCAGCAGCTTAGATGGGCCTCGGGGCTCCTACAATGAGCAGTTCTTC. Its translation: CASSLDGPRGSYNEQFF.

This clone is a singleton in its sample. The rearrangement joins TRBV6-1 to TRBJ1-5; D not certain. V lost 2 bases, J lost 7 bases, and 15 bases lay in between. The CDR3 has 15 amino acids. Per the germline V gene, CDR1 is MNHNS and CDR2 is SASEGT. CDR3 residues: CASSELGGFFQPQHF. The CDR3 DNA sequence: TGTGCCAGCAGTGAACTTGGTGGCTTTTTCCAGCCCCAGCATTTT.

The chain couples TRBV7-6 to TRBJ2-1; perhaps TRBD2 as D (5 bases). This CDR3 has 15 residues. Trimming took 1 base from V and 12 from J, leaving 19 bases between them. The V gene's germline CDR1 is SGHVS and CDR2 FNYEAQ. The CDR3 DNA reads as TGTGCCAGCAGCTTAGGGACTCGCGGCGATGTGGGGCAGTTCTTC. It is translated as CASSLGTRGDVGQFF.

The chain is built from TRBV7-9 and TRBJ1-3; 7 positions match TRBD1. J gave up 4 bases and V 7 bases, and 7 bases lay outside the gene matches. The CDR3 is made up of 14 amino acids. In germline, CDR1 is SEHNR, CDR2 FQNEAQ (reference sequence). The DNA for the CDR3 is TGTGCCAGCACCGGGACAGAGAGAGGAAACACCATATATTTT. This encodes CASTGTERGNTIYF.

The chain combines TRBV18 with TRBJ2-7; 7 bases are shared with TRBD2. The CDR3 length is 14 residues. Per germline, CDR1 KGHSH and CDR2 LQKENI. Trimming took 5 bases from V and 2 from J; bases not matched to a gene: 6. CDR3 nucleotides: TGTGCCAGCTCATTCGCTAGCGGAACCTACGAGCAGTACTTC. Translating it yields CASSFASGTYEQYF.

V usage is TRBV6-2 or TRBV6-3 and J usage is TRBJ2-5; 10 bases agree with TRBD2. The CDR3 runs to 15 residues. The junction had 8 bases not matched to a gene; V was cut back by 5 bases and J by 5 bases. Germline V gene sequence: CDR1 MNHEY, CDR2 SVGEGT. In DNA, the CDR3 is TGTGCCAGCAGTACTGGACTAGCGGAAAGGGAGACCCAGTACTTC. Its protein is CASSTGLAERETQYF.

The J gene is TRBJ2-7, the V gene TRBV19; TRBD1 agrees at 10 bases. The CDR3 totals 14 residues. Germline CDR1 LNHDA, CDR2 SQIVND (reference sequence). The V gene end was trimmed by 5 bases and the J gene end by 6 bases; junction bases not matched to a gene: 7. The CDR3 sequence is CASSVPGQGREQYF. The CDR3 DNA reads as TGTGCCAGTAGTGTCCCGGGACAGGGGCGCGAGCAGTACTTC.

V usage is TRBV7-6 and J usage is TRBJ1-1; possible D gene TRBD1, 5 bases. Trimming cost V 5 bases and J 1 base, with 11 bases left between them. This CDR3 region has 14 residues. Germline CDR1 reads SGHVS; CDR2 reads FNYEAQ. The CDR3 sequence: CASSPVGQNTEAFF. The CDR3 coding sequence is TGTGCCAGCAGCCCCGTGGGGCAGAACACTGAAGCTTTCTTT.

This chain joins TRBV30 and TRBJ2-7, with D unclear. CDR3 length: 13 amino acids. With 1 base removed from V and 6 bases from J, the gap between germline ends came to 13 bases. CDR1 GTSNPN and CDR2 SVGIG come from the germline V gene (reference sequence). The CDR3 loop reads CAWSGSTGVEQYF. CDR3 bases: TGTGCCTGGAGTGGGTCCACCGGTGTCGAGCAGTACTTC.

This chain connects TRBV7-2 to TRBJ2-2; a possible D gene is TRBD2 (6 bases). With 1 base removed from V and 5 bases from J, the gap between germline ends came to 14 bases. Germline assignment: CDR1 SGHTA and CDR2 FQGNSA. This CDR3 comprises 16 residues. The CDR3 region has the DNA TGTGCCAGCAGCTTAGGAGGCGGGGCGCGAACCGGGGAGCTGTTTTTT. It translates to CASSLGGGARTGELFF.